This T cell receptor beta chain was retrieved from a study of T cell responses to AZD1222 COVID-19 vaccine. As to this clone: Its antigen is as yet unknown.

Points from the study as a whole: Repertoire sampling occurred only after the peak T cell response. The study found Spike-specific TCR breadth and depth rose after two AZD1222 doses.

Assay: immunoSEQ multiplex PCR; the TCRdb copy retains only in-frame clones and omits some. The sample lists 110,000 to 150,000 clones, about 94% occurring once. Germline V gene lookup returns CDR1 LNHDA and CDR2 SQIVND (reference sequence). V was pared by 4 bases and J by 2 bases, with 12 bases between. This CDR3 has 14 residues. The V and J genes are TRBV19 and TRBJ2-7; weak D call: TRBD2 (6 bases). Sequencing was performed on peripheral blood, taken on day 0 of AZD1222 vaccination. This clonotype originated in an adult in good health. The CDR3 spells CASSTGTGAYEQYF. CDR3 nucleotide sequence: TGTGCCAGTAGTACCGGGACTGGGGCCTACGAGCAGTACTTC.